The 28 T cell receptor beta chains below were found in one sample sequenced in a study of T cell responses to AZD1222 COVID-19 vaccine. Measured with immunoSEQ multiplex PCR; TCRdb has only the in-frame clones, and not every one. The repertoire holds under 110,000 clones, with about 90% as singletons. The sample in question was peripheral blood, obtained on day 0 of AZD1222 vaccination. Every receptor here comes from an adult in good health.

The rearrangement links TRBV5-1 to TRBJ1-2; a possible D gene is TRBD1 (6 bases). Trimming left V 2 bases short and J 6 bases short, with 14 bases between. The length of the CDR3 is 14 residues. The germline gives CDR1 SGHRS, CDR2 YFSETQ. CDR3 sequence reads: CASSFYGGADGYTF. DNA of the CDR3: TGCGCCAGCAGCTTCTACGGGGGCGCGGATGGCTACACCTTC.

This clone has a single count. The J gene is TRBJ2-2, the V gene TRBV6-2 or TRBV6-3; TRBD2 aligns across 11 bases. The CDR3 is 16 amino acids. Unmatched junction bases numbered 4, after V lost 6 bases and J lost 1 base. Germline CDR1 MNHEY, CDR2 SVGEGT. The CDR3 is CASSLGTSGNTGELFF. The CDR3 nucleotides read TGTGCCAGCAGCCTAGGGACTAGCGGGAACACCGGGGAGCTGTTTTTT.

On this clone itself: A junction end diverges from the germline sequence, so it may reflect a read error. This sequence joins TRBV12-3 or TRBV12-4 and TRBJ1-2, with 9 bases that match TRBD1. The CDR3 length is 11 residues. CDR3: CASSPRTGANF. In DNA form, the CDR3 reads TGTGCCAGCAGTCCCCGGACAGGGGCCAACTTC.

V and J are TRBV29-1 and TRBJ1-2, with unresolved D. This CDR3 is 12 amino acids long. Germline V gene data show CDR1 as SQVTM and CDR2 as ANQGSEA. V was pared by 3 bases and J by 6 bases, with 11 bases between. The CDR3: CSVDHYRDGYTF. CDR3 sequence (DNA): TGCAGCGTTGACCACTACCGCGATGGCTACACCTTC.

The chain links TRBV11-3 to TRBJ1-4, with D tentatively TRBD1 (5 bases). Germline V gives CDR1 SGHNT, CDR2 YENEEA. V lost 5 bases and J lost 3, with 13 bases in between. The CDR3 sequence is 15 residues long. CDR3 in amino acids: CASSAGVAANEKLFF. The CDR3 coding sequence is TGTGCCAGCAGCGCGGGGGTTGCGGCTAATGAAAAACTGTTTTTT. The full variable domain, in which reference TRBV11-3 and TRBJ1-4 provide the parts outside the CDR3, is EAGVVQSPRYKIIEKKQPVAFWCNPISGHNTLYWYLQNLGQGPELLIRYENEEAVDDSQLPKDRFSAERLKGVDSTLKIQPAELGDSAVYLCASSAGVAANEKLFFGSGTQLSVL.

V is TRBV2 and J is TRBJ1-1, with D perhaps matching TRBD1 (6 bases). The germline V gene has CDR1 SNHLY and CDR2 FYNNEI. CDR3 size: 14 residues. V lost 6 bases and J lost 1, with 12 bases in between. The chain's CDR3 is CASRPGHPNTEAFF. The CDR3 DNA is TGTGCCAGCAGGCCGGGACACCCGAACACTGAAGCTTTCTTT.

J is TRBJ2-7 and V is TRBV3-1 (or the pseudogene TRBV3-2), with 7 nucleotides matching TRBD2. Germline V gives CDR1 LGHDT, CDR2 YNNKEL (reference sequence). The V and J ends lost 1 base and 2 bases, in that order; junction bases with no gene match: 5. The CDR3 has 15 residues. The CDR3 protein is CASSQVQRGPYEQYF. The CDR3 nucleotides read TGTGCCAGCAGCCAAGTTCAGCGGGGTCCCTACGAGCAGTACTTC.

The CDR3 sequence: CASSQGRITGNQPQHF. The DNA for the CDR3 is TGCGCCAGCAGCCAAGGGAGAATCACGGGCAATCAGCCCCAGCATTTT. This chain joins TRBV4-1 and TRBJ1-5; the D is unclear. The CDR3 is 16 residues long. Trimming took 1 base from V and 2 from J, leaving 12 bases between them. Germline loops: CDR1 MGHRA, CDR2 YSYEKL.

V is TRBV10-3 and J is TRBJ2-7, with 11 bases matching TRBD1. Germline V lookup: CDR1 ENHRY, CDR2 SYGVKD. The CDR3 sequence is 17 residues long. V was clipped by 3 bases and J by 3 bases; unmatched bases: 10. This chain's CDR3 is CAISDSPTGTGGYEQYF. The CDR3 bases are TGTGCCATCAGTGACTCTCCCACCGGGACAGGGGGCTACGAGCAGTACTTC.

This clone was counted between two and nine times. This sequence joins TRBV28 and TRBJ2-3; D gene ambiguous. CDR3 length: 15 residues. The germline V gene has CDR1 MDHEN and CDR2 SYDVKM. The V gene lost 5 bases and the J gene lost 1 base, with 13 bases spanning the gap. CDR3 residues: CASSEQRIGTDTQYF. CDR3 in DNA: TGTGCCAGCAGTGAGCAGAGAATTGGCACAGATACGCAGTATTTT.

This clone came up once. The V and J genes are TRBV7-6 and TRBJ2-1; D is uncertain. V was cut by 4 bases and J by 0 bases, with 10 bases left in between. CDR1 SGHVS and CDR2 FNYEAQ come from the germline V gene. The CDR3 has 15 residues. The CDR3, as DNA: TGTGCCAGCAGCTCTAGGTGGGCCTCCTACAATGAGCAGTTCTTC. Its protein is CASSSRWASYNEQFF.

V is TRBV7-8 and J is TRBJ1-5; 8 bases line up with TRBD1. CDR3 length: 15 residues. Per the germline V gene, CDR1 is SGHVS and CDR2 is FQNEAQ. Unmatched junction bases numbered 8, after V lost 6 bases and J lost 4 bases. DNA of the CDR3: TGTGCCAGCAGGTTCGACAGGGGTAGAAATCAGCCCCAGCATTTT. Its translation is CASRFDRGRNQPQHF.

The rearrangement links TRBV28 to TRBJ2-7, with TRBD1 identical over 7 bases. CDR3 size: 14 residues. The V gene's germline CDR1 is MDHEN and CDR2 SYDVKM. The ends lost 4 bases at V and 0 bases at J; junction bases unmatched: 3. CDR3: CASSSRDSSYEQYF. CDR3 coding DNA: TGTGCCAGCAGTTCCCGGGACAGCTCCTACGAGCAGTACTTC.

The chain employs TRBV6-5 and TRBJ2-1; D call uncertain. V was pared by 6 bases and J by 8 bases, with 17 bases between. Germline V gene sequence: CDR1 MNHEY, CDR2 SVGAGI. This CDR3 contains 14 residues. The CDR3 DNA follows: TGTGCCAGCAGCTTAGCCCTCGAGCCCCATGAGCAGTTCTTC. This translates into CASSLALEPHEQFF.

J is TRBJ1-2 and V is TRBV5-4; D unresolved. V shed 4 bases and J shed 4 bases, with 8 bases lying between them. Germline CDR1 and CDR2: SGHNT and YYREEE (reference sequence). This CDR3 is 12 amino acids long. The CDR3: CASSTVGYGYTF. Written as DNA, the CDR3 is TGTGCCAGCAGCACTGTCGGCTATGGCTACACCTTC.

This sequence joins TRBV5-4 and TRBJ2-1; the match to TRBD2 covers 8 bases. J was trimmed by 0 bases and V by 4 bases; bases with no gene match: 3. Germline-derived CDR1 and CDR2 are SGHNT and YYREEE (reference sequence). The CDR3 contains 15 residues. The CDR3 DNA reads TGTGCCAGCAGCCTAGGACTAGCCTCCTACAATGAGCAGTTCTTC. Translated: CASSLGLASYNEQFF.

This chain uses TRBV3-1 (or the pseudogene TRBV3-2) with TRBJ1-4, with 9 bases lining up with TRBD1. Germline CDR1 reads LGHDT; CDR2 reads YNNKEL (reference sequence). V lost 4 bases to trimming and J lost 8 bases; unmatched junction nucleotides: 5. The CDR3 length is 14 residues. CDR3 sequence reads: CASSLRTGVEKLFF. CDR3 nucleotides: TGTGCCAGCAGCCTTAGGACAGGGGTCGAAAAACTGTTTTTT.

This chain uses TRBV5-1 with TRBJ1-1; TRBD1 might be the D (5 bases). V was cut by 2 bases and J by 0 bases, with 17 bases left in between. The CDR3 loop spans 17 amino acids. Germline CDR1 reads SGHRS; CDR2 reads YFSETQ. CDR3 sequence (DNA): TGCGCCAGCAGCTTTAGATACGGGTCAGGGCTGAACACTGAAGCTTTCTTT. Its protein product is CASSFRYGSGLNTEAFF.

The CDR3 loop reads CASSPRTGSRETQYF. CDR3 bases: TGTGCCAGCTCACCTAGGACAGGGTCGAGAGAGACCCAGTACTTC. The chain joins TRBV18 to TRBJ2-5; TRBD1 matches at 8 bases. The V gene's germline CDR1 is KGHSH and CDR2 LQKENI. The CDR3 length is 15 residues. Losses at the gene ends were 3 bases for V and 4 bases for J; bases not matched to a gene: 7.

This clone has a handful of counts. The chain recombines TRBV10-2 with TRBJ1-1; D gene unclear. The CDR3 runs 11 residues. V was pared by 6 bases and J by 7 bases, with 9 bases between. Per the germline V gene, CDR1 is WSHSY and CDR2 is SAAADI. The CDR3, as DNA: TGCGCCAGCAGGCAGACGGGTGAAGCTTTCTTT. As protein: CASRQTGEAFF.

The chain has TRBV18 and TRBJ1-2; 12 bases map to TRBD1. The J segment lost 8 bases and the V segment lost 3 bases, leaving 7 bases of the junction unmatched. This CDR3 spans 15 amino acids. Per germline, CDR1 KGHSH and CDR2 LQKENI. The chain's CDR3 is CASSPRDRGRGGYTF. CDR3 DNA: TGTGCCAGCTCACCCAGGGACAGGGGGCGAGGAGGCTACACCTTC.

Remarks on this clone: Other DNA sequences in this sample translate to the same CDR3. The chain links TRBV19 to TRBJ1-4; 8 bases line up with TRBD1. CDR1 LNHDA and CDR2 SQIVND come from the germline V gene (reference sequence). CDR3 length equals 14 residues. J gave up 0 bases and V 11 bases, and 5 bases lay outside the gene matches. CDR3 protein: CASGGSATNEKLFF. The CDR3, as DNA: TGTGCCTCAGGGGGCAGTGCAACTAATGAAAAACTGTTTTTT.

The CDR3 spells CASSIPTAGGTYEQYF. The DNA of the CDR3 is TGTGCCAGTAGTATTCCCACCGCGGGAGGAACCTACGAGCAGTACTTC. This chain joins TRBV19 and TRBJ2-7; 8 bases match TRBD2. The CDR3 spans 16 residues. Germline CDR1 LNHDA, CDR2 SQIVND (reference sequence). V trimming: 3 bases; J trimming: 2 bases; junction bases outside the gene matches: 9.

The chain employs TRBV30 and TRBJ2-7; TRBD2 might be the D (7 bases). Trimming removed 3 bases from V and 2 bases from J, with 14 bases in between. The CDR3 runs to 14 residues. Germline CDR1 is GTSNPN and CDR2 is SVGIG (reference sequence). The CDR3 is CAWRTAGQAYEQYF. The CDR3 DNA follows: TGTGCCTGGAGAACAGCGGGACAAGCCTACGAGCAGTACTTC.

CDR3 sequence: CASSTDTAYGYTF. CDR3 DNA: TGTGCCAGCAGCACGGACACCGCCTATGGCTACACCTTC. J is TRBJ1-2 and V is TRBV7-9; the D gene is possibly TRBD1 (5 bases). The length of the CDR3 is 13 residues. CDR1 and CDR2 from the germline V gene are SEHNR and FQNEAQ (reference sequence). V was cut by 5 bases and J by 4 bases, with 11 bases left in between. Based on the CDR3 plus reference TRBV7-9 and TRBJ1-2, the full variable domain is DTGVSQNPRHKITKRGQNVTFRCDPISEHNRLYWYRQTLGQGPEFLTYFQNEAQLEKSRLLSDRFSAERPKGSFSTLEIQRTEQGDSAMYLCASSTDTAYGYTFGSGTRLTVV.

This chain links TRBV3-1 (or the pseudogene TRBV3-2) with TRBJ1-2, with D unclear. Germline V gene data show CDR1 as LGHDT and CDR2 as YNNKEL (reference sequence). The CDR3 is 14 residues long. V was pared by 0 bases and J by 8 bases, with 13 bases between. This CDR3 is CASSQDLRVGGYTF. CDR3 coding DNA: TGTGCCAGCAGCCAAGATTTGAGGGTTGGCGGCTACACCTTC.

The CDR3 protein is CASSQSTVLGQPQHF. CDR3 DNA: TGTGCCAGCAGCCAGTCGACAGTTTTGGGTCAGCCCCAGCATTTT. The rearrangement joins TRBV3-1 (or the pseudogene TRBV3-2) to TRBJ1-5; the D gene is possibly TRBD1 (5 bases). Per germline, CDR1 LGHDT and CDR2 YNNKEL (reference sequence). V shed 3 bases and J shed 6 bases, with 15 bases lying between them. This CDR3 has 15 amino acids.

The chain has TRBV30 and TRBJ2-7; D gene uncertain. Per the germline V gene, CDR1 is GTSNPN and CDR2 is SVGIG (reference sequence). With 3 bases removed from V and 2 bases from J, the gap between germline ends came to 14 bases. CDR3 size: 14 residues. CDR3 nucleotide sequence: TGTGCCTGGAGGATCGCCAGGAGCACCTACGAGCAGTACTTC. Translating it yields CAWRIARSTYEQYF.